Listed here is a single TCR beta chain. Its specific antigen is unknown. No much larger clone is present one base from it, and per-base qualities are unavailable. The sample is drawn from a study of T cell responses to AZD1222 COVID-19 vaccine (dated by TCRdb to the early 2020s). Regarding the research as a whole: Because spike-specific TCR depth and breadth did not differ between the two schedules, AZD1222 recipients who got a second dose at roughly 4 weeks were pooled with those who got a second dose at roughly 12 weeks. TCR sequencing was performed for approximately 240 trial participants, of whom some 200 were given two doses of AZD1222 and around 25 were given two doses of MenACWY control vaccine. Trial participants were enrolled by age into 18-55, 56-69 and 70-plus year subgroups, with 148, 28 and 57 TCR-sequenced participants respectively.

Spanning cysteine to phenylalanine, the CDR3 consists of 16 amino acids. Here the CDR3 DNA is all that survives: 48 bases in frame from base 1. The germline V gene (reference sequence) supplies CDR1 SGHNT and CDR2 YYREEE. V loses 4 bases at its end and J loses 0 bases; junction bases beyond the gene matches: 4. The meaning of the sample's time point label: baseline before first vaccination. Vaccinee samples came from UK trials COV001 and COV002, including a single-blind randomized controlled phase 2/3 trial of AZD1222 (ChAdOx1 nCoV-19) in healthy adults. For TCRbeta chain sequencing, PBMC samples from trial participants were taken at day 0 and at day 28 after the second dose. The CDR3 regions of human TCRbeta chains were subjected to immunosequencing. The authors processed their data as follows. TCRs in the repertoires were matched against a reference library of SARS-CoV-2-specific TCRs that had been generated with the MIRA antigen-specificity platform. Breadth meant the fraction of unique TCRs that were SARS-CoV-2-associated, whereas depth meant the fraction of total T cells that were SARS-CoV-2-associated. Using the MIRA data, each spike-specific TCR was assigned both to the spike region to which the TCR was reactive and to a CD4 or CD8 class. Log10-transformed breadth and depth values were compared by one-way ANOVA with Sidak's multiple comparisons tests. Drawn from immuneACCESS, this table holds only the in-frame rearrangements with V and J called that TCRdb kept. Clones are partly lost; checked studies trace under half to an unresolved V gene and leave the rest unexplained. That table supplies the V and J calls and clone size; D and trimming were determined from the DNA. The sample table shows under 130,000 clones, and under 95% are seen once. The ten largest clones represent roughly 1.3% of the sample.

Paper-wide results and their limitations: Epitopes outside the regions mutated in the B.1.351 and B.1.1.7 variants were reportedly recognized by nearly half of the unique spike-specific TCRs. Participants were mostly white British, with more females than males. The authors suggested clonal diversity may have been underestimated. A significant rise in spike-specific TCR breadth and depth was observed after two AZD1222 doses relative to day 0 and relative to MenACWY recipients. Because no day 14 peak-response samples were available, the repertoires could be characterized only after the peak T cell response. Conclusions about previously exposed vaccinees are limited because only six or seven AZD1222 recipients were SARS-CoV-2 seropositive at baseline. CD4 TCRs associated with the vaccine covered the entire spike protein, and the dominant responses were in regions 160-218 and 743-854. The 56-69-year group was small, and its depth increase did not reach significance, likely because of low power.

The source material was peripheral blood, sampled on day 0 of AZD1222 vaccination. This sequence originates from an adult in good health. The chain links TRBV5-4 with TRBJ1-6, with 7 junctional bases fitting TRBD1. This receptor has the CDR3 CASSKGQSSYNSPLHF. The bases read TGTGCCAGCAGCAAGGGACAGAGCTCCTATAATTCACCCCTCCACTTT. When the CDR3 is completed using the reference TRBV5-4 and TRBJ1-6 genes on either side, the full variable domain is ETGVTQSPTHLIKTRGQQVTLRCSSQSGHNTVSWYQQALGQGPQFIFQYYREEENGRGNFPPRFSGLQFPNYSSELNVNALELDDSALYLCASSKGQSSYNSPLHFGNGTRLTVT.